The clone carrying this TCR beta chain was detected only once. Profiled with immunoSEQ multiplex PCR; TCRdb holds only in-frame clones, not every one. Of around 48,000 clones detected, more than 85% appear once; the ten largest clones hold about 25%. The entry originates in a study of control samples from healthy donors and cancer patients. The germline gives CDR1 MDHEN, CDR2 SYDVKM. This CDR3 is 19 amino acids long. The V gene lost 2 bases and the J gene lost 8 bases, with 28 bases spanning the gap. The sequence derives from a woman aged 50 to 65 with head and neck cancer. The specimen sequenced was PBMCs. This chain joins TRBV28 and TRBJ2-1; D may match TRBD1 or TRBD2 (6 bases each). CDR3 nucleotide sequence: TGTGCCAGCAGTTTACGCCCATTTGAGAGGGGGAGGACGGGTGATGAGCAGTTCTTC. Its translation is CASSLRPFERGRTGDEQFF.